Below, 23 T cell receptor beta chains from the same sample are listed, as sequenced in a study of patients and donors after allogeneic stem cell transplantation. A single record per CDR3 protein comes from TCRdb applying MiXCR to the RT-PCR reads. The table shows about 400,000 distinct CDR3 sequences, with about a sixth occurring only once. Source material: blood, either unsorted or a sorted T cell fraction (not recorded which). These receptors came from a human donor who was either an allogeneic HSCT recipient or a stem cell or donor lymphocyte infusion donor (not recorded which). It is not recorded whose cells these are; they may come from a transplant donor.

The genes are TRBV29-1 and TRBJ1-2, with a possible D match to TRBD1 (5 bases). V was pared by 3 bases and J by 8 bases, with 16 bases between. The V gene's germline CDR1 is SQVTM and CDR2 ANQGSEA. The CDR3 length is 13 residues. This CDR3 is CSVDGTRSVGYTF. The CDR3 DNA sequence: TGCAGCGTTGATGGGACCCGGTCCGTCGGCTACACCTTC.

This sequence joins TRBV6-2 or TRBV6-3 and TRBJ1-4; possible D gene TRBD1, 6 bases. Germline V CDR1 and CDR2: MNHEY, SVGEGT. Trimming took off 3 bases at V and 0 bases at J, with 8 bases between the two ends. The CDR3 loop spans 15 amino acids. CDR3 sequence: CASSYRTATNEKLFF. In DNA form, the CDR3 reads TGTGCCAGCAGTTATCGGACAGCAACTAATGAAAAACTGTTTTTT.

The gene calls are TRBV12-3 or TRBV12-4 and TRBJ2-7; D is perhaps TRBD1 or TRBD2 (5 bases each). The germline V and J ends were trimmed by 4 bases and 5 bases, with 6 bases remaining between them. The CDR3 is 11 amino acids. The DNA for the CDR3 is TGTGCCAGCAGTTGGGGGAACGAGCAGTACTTC. Amino acid sequence: CASSWGNEQYF.

The chain couples TRBV6-4 to TRBJ1-2, with 10 nucleotides matching TRBD1. CDR3 length: 16 residues. The germline gives CDR1 MRHNA, CDR2 SNTAGT. V lost 2 bases to trimming and J lost 5 bases; unmatched junction nucleotides: 8. The DNA of the CDR3 is TGTGCCAGCAGTGACCAATCGACAGGGGGCGAGTATGGCTACACCTTC. Protein product: CASSDQSTGGEYGYTF.

The J gene is TRBJ1-6, the V gene TRBV15; weak D call: TRBD1 (6 bases). CDR1 is LNHNV and CDR2 is YYDKDF in the germline V gene (reference sequence). Trimming took 6 bases from V and 10 from J, leaving 13 bases between them. The CDR3 covers 13 residues. In nucleotides, the CDR3 is TGTGCCACCAGATCACAGGGAAGATCACCCCTCCACTTT. Translation gives CATRSQGRSPLHF. Full variable domain (rest looked up from reference TRBV15 and TRBJ1-6): DAMVIQNPRYQVTQFGKPVTLSCSQTLNHNVMYWYQQKSSQAPKLLFHYYDKDFNNEADTPDNFQSRRPNTSFCFLDIRSPGLGDTAMYLCATRSQGRSPLHFGNGTRLTVT.

This clonotype turned up a few times. The chain links TRBV25-1 to TRBJ2-7; D gene ambiguous. Trimming removed 2 bases from V and 4 bases from J, with 9 bases in between. Germline lookup yields CDR1 MGHDK and CDR2 SYGVNS. This CDR3 has 13 amino acids. In DNA form, the CDR3 reads TGTGCCAGCAGTGAAGGCGGCCAATACGAGCAGTACTTC. It yields the protein CASSEGGQYEQYF.

The gene calls are TRBV9 and TRBJ1-1; D might be TRBD1 (5 bases). CDR1 and CDR2 from the germline V gene are SGDLS and YYNGEE. There are 15 residues in the CDR3. V lost 0 bases and J lost 1, with 10 bases in between. The CDR3 DNA reads TGTGCCAGCAGCGTAGGTCTGGGGGGGAACACTGAAGCTTTCTTT. This sequence encodes CASSVGLGGNTEAFF.

The chain joins TRBV6-1 to TRBJ2-2; D not resolved. From germline, CDR1 is MNHNS and CDR2 SASEGT. The CDR3 runs to 13 residues. V dropped 3 bases and J dropped 8 bases, with 10 bases sitting between them. The CDR3 protein is CASSDSRLGELFF. CDR3 coding DNA: TGTGCCAGCAGTGACAGTCGATTAGGGGAGCTGTTTTTT.

The chain uses TRBV2 and TRBJ2-3, with no clear D. From germline, CDR1 is SNHLY and CDR2 FYNNEI. Trimming stripped 4 bases from V and 3 bases from J, with 8 bases between. The CDR3 runs to 13 residues. The CDR3, as DNA: TGTGCCAGCAGTGGCTATACAACAGATACGCAGTATTTT. Protein: CASSGYTTDTQYF.

The gene calls are TRBV3-1 and TRBJ2-2; 10 bases are a match to TRBD2. The V gene end was trimmed by 5 bases and the J gene end by 1 base; junction bases not matched to a gene: 7. The CDR3 sequence is 17 residues long. Germline assignment: CDR1 LGHDT and CDR2 YNNKEL (reference sequence). The CDR3 region is CASSFRTSGLNTGELFF. Here the CDR3 DNA reads TGTGCCAGCAGCTTTCGGACTAGCGGATTGAACACCGGGGAGCTGTTTTTT.

This clonotype has ten or more counts. V and J are TRBV29-1 and TRBJ2-1; 10 bases are shared with TRBD2. The germline V gene has CDR1 SQVTM and CDR2 ANQGSEA. There are 13 residues in the CDR3. The V and J ends lost 8 bases and 6 bases, in that order; junction bases with no gene match: 7. The CDR3 here is CSTRSGRANEQFF. CDR3 coding DNA: TGCAGCACACGGAGCGGGAGGGCCAATGAGCAGTTCTTC.

The rearrangement joins TRBV7-6 to TRBJ2-3; D is perhaps TRBD1 (6 bases). Trimming took 1 base from V and 10 from J, leaving 9 bases between them. CDR1 SGHVS and CDR2 FNYEAQ come from the germline V gene. The CDR3 is 12 residues long. DNA of the CDR3: TGTGCCAGCAGCTTAGGGGCAGGGGCGCAGTATTTT. It is translated as CASSLGAGAQYF.

This clonotype appeared a few times. The gene calls are TRBV30 and TRBJ1-6, with unresolved D. The CDR3 contains 14 residues. Germline CDR1 and CDR2: GTSNPN and SVGIG (reference sequence). V lost 0 bases and J lost 6, with 9 bases in between. The CDR3 protein is CAWSVLGANSPLHF. DNA of the CDR3: TGTGCCTGGAGTGTACTGGGAGCTAATTCACCCCTCCACTTT.

The chain employs TRBV4-3 and TRBJ1-4, with D maybe TRBD1 (5 bases). This CDR3 has 14 amino acids. Per germline, CDR1 LGHNA and CDR2 YSLEER. V was trimmed by 1 base and J by 5 bases, leaving 8 bases between them. The chain's CDR3 is CASSQVDKNEKLFF. In DNA, the CDR3 is TGCGCCAGCAGCCAAGTGGACAAGAATGAAAAACTGTTTTTT.

This clonotype has a handful of counts. The chain has TRBV14 and TRBJ2-1, with 12 nucleotides matching TRBD2. The CDR3 is 19 amino acids. With 1 base clipped from V and 4 bases from J, the junction kept 11 bases outside the gene matches. Germline assignment: CDR1 SGHDN and CDR2 FVKESK. CDR3: CASSQVSGLAGLYYNEQFF. The CDR3 nucleotides are TGTGCCAGCAGCCAAGTCTCCGGACTAGCGGGACTATATTACAATGAGCAGTTCTTC.

This chain joins TRBV7-2 and TRBJ2-7; a possible D gene is TRBD1 (6 bases). Germline assignment: CDR1 SGHTA and CDR2 FQGNSA. Trimming pared 2 bases from V and 6 bases from J, leaving 17 bases between. The CDR3 spans 15 residues. The CDR3 spells CASSLRTGHPREQYF. For the CDR3, the DNA is TGTGCCAGCAGCTTACGCACGGGACACCCTCGCGAGCAGTACTTC.

The table lists this clonotype with a few counts. The CDR3 sequence is CASSAGTTSNYGYTF. The CDR3 DNA is TGTGCCAGCAGCGCCGGGACAACTAGTAACTATGGCTACACCTTC. The genes are TRBV7-3 and TRBJ1-2; TRBD1 is a possible D gene (6 bases). The germline gives CDR1 SGHTA, CDR2 FQGTGA. The CDR3 sequence is 15 residues long. V shed 5 bases and J shed 1 base, with 14 bases lying between them.

In its sample, this clonotype was seen a few times. The chain employs TRBV11-2 and TRBJ2-7; 10 positions match TRBD2. This CDR3 has 14 amino acids. Germline V gene sequence: CDR1 SGHAT, CDR2 FQNNGV. V lost 5 bases, J lost 2 bases, and 3 bases stayed unmatched. The CDR3 spells CASSRLAGPYEQYF. CDR3 coding DNA: TGTGCCAGCAGCCGACTAGCGGGCCCCTACGAGCAGTACTTC.

Only one count was recorded for this clonotype. V usage is TRBV27 and J usage is TRBJ2-2; D ambiguous. The CDR3 runs 15 residues. Trimming shortened V by 3 bases and J by 6 bases, and 14 bases separated the two germline ends. The germline gives CDR1 MNHEY, CDR2 SMNVEV (reference sequence). The CDR3 sequence: CASSFSRIHPGELFF. The CDR3 DNA follows: TGTGCCAGCAGTTTCTCCCGAATACACCCCGGGGAGCTGTTTTTT.

This chain connects TRBV4-3 to TRBJ2-5; tentative D call: TRBD2 (6 bases). There are 15 residues in the CDR3. The germline gives CDR1 LGHNA, CDR2 YSLEER. Trimming left V 4 bases short and J 5 bases short, with 17 bases between. CDR3 in amino acids: CASSPGERGGETQYF. The DNA for the CDR3 is TGCGCCAGCAGCCCGGGGGAGAGGGGTGGGGAGACCCAGTACTTC.

This clonotype appeared a few times. CDR3 in DNA: TGTGCCAGCAGCGGGACTAGCGGGAAGACAGATACGCAGTATTTT. Translated: CASSGTSGKTDTQYF. This chain links TRBV7-9 with TRBJ2-3; 13 nucleotides line up with TRBD2. The CDR3 length is 15 residues. Germline loops: CDR1 SEHNR, CDR2 FQNEAQ (reference sequence). Trimming removed 5 bases from V and 3 bases from J; junction bases left unmatched: 2.

Only a few counts were recorded for this clonotype. The DNA for the CDR3 is TGTGCCAGCAGCGGGGAACAAACCTGGGTCCCGAACACCGGGGAGCTGTTTTTT. Its translation is CASSGEQTWVPNTGELFF. The chain combines TRBV21-1 with TRBJ2-2. TRBV21-1 is reported as a pseudogene. The CDR3 is 18 residues long.

In its sample, this clonotype was seen a few times. The V and J genes are TRBV12-3 or TRBV12-4 and TRBJ1-6; the D is unclear. The CDR3 loop spans 12 amino acids. Trimming removed 4 bases from V and 8 bases from J, with 6 bases in between. The CDR3 DNA reads as TGTGCCAGCAGTTCGAAGGATTCACCCCTCCACTTT. Encoded protein: CASSSKDSPLHF.